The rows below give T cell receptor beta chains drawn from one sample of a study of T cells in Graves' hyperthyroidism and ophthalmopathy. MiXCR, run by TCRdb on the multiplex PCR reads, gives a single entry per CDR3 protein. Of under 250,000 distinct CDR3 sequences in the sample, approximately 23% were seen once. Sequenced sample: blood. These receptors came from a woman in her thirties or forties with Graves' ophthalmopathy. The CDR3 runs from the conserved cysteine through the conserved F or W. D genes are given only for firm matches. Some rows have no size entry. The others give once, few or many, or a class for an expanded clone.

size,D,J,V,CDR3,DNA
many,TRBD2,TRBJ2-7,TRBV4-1,CASSQEGLAGGRYEQYF,TGCGCCAGCAGCCAAGAGGGCCTAGCGGGAGGCAGATACGAGCAGTACTTC
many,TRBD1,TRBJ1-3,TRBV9,CASSVETGVGNTIYF,TGTGCCAGCAGCGTAGAGACAGGGGTTGGAAACACCATATATTTT
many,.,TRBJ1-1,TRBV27,CASRVLGGREAFF,TGTGCCAGCAGGGTGCTCGGAGGACGTGAAGCTTTCTTT
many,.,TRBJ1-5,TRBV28,CASSFRGPSNQPQHF,TGTGCCAGCAGTTTTAGGGGCCCCAGCAATCAGCCCCAGCATTTT
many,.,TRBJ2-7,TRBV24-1,CATSLPDSSYEQYF,TGTGCCACCAGCCTCCCAGACAGTTCCTACGAGCAGTACTTC
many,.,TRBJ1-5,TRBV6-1,CASSEEITAINQPQHF,TGTGCCAGCAGTGAAGAGATAACAGCCATCAATCAGCCCCAGCATTTT
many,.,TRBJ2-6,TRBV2,CASAGVRGLGEGANVLTF,TGTGCCAGCGCTGGCGTCAGGGGACTCGGGGAAGGGGCCAACGTCCTGACTTTC
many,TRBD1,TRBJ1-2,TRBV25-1,CASTLIQGMNYGYTF,TGTGCCAGCACCCTTATACAGGGGATGAACTATGGCTACACCTTC
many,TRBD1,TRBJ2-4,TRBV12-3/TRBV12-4,CASSPDRTKNIQYF,TGTGCCAGCAGTCCGGACAGGACCAAAAACATTCAGTACTTC
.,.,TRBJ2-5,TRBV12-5,CASGLGWTNLQETQYF,TGTGCTAGTGGTTTGGGGTGGACCAACCTCCAAGAGACCCAGTACTTC
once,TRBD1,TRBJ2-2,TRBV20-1,CSARVTQGVGELFF,TGCAGTGCTAGAGTAACCCAGGGGGTAGGGGAGCTGTTTTTT
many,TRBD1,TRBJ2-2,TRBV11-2,CASSPDRGRFSGELFF,TGTGCCAGCAGCCCCGACAGGGGGCGATTTTCCGGGGAGCTGTTTTTT
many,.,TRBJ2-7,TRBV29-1,CSVVLTLTVNYEQYF,TGCAGCGTTGTCCTTACCTTGACAGTCAACTACGAGCAGTACTTC
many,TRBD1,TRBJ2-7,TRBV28,CASRIQGGGYEQYF,TGTGCCAGCAGGATACAGGGGGGAGGCTACGAGCAGTACTTC
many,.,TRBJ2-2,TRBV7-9,CASSLTSGELFF,TGTGCCAGCAGCTTAACATCCGGGGAGCTGTTTTTT
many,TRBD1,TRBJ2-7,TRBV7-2,CASSRRQGRTYEQYF,TGTGCCAGCAGCCGCAGACAGGGGAGGACCTACGAGCAGTACTTC
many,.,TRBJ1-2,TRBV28,CASSLWGLGRYTF,TGTGCCAGCAGTTTATGGGGGTTAGGGCGCTACACCTTC